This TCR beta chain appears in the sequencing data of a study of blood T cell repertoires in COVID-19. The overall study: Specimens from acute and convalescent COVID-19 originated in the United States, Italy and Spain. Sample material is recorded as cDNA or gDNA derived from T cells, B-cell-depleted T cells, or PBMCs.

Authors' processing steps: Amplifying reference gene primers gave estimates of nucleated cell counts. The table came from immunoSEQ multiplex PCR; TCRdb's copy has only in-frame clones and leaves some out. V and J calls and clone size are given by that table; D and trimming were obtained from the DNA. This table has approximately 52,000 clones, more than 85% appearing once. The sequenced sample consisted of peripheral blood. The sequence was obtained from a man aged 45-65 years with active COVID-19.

The CDR3 is CASSPAPQGTEQFF. CDR3 bases: TGTGCCAGCAGTCCCGCCCCACAGGGCACTGAGCAGTTCTTC. The chain couples TRBV27 to TRBJ2-1; possibly TRBD1 for D (6 bases). Trimming took off 5 bases at V and 9 bases at J, with 17 bases between the two ends. Germline loops: CDR1 MNHEY, CDR2 SMNVEV (reference sequence). The CDR3 length is 14 residues.